This entry describes one T cell receptor beta chain. Its antigen is still unknown. Measured with immunoSEQ multiplex PCR; TCRdb has only the in-frame clones, and not every one. The repertoire holds about 3,700 clones, 85% to 90% seen once, with roughly 3.2% in the top ten. Germline V gene data show CDR1 as SGHVS and CDR2 as FQNEAQ. V lost 5 bases to trimming and J lost 3 bases, with 13 bases between them. The CDR3 covers 15 residues. This specimen comes from a study of brain metastases from non-small cell lung cancer. Study-wide findings and caveats: Compared with primary tumors, brain metastases showed less T-cell infiltration. In nearly 65% of brain metastases, T-cell clones were expanded compared with matched primary tumors. Paired brain metastases and primary tumors largely shared TCR repertoires.

This receptor was obtained from a donor aged 40 or over with non-small cell lung cancer. The rearrangement links TRBV7-8 to TRBJ2-2, with D possibly TRBD2 on 6 matching bases. The sequenced material came from primary lung tumor tissue. CDR3 protein: CASSPVGGHTGELFF. The CDR3 bases are TGTGCCAGCAGCCCCGTGGGGGGACACACCGGGGAGCTGTTTTTT.